The source of this T cell receptor (beta chain) is a study of shared clonotypes between healthy human individuals. On sorted subsets, replicate PCRs used 150 to 250 ng DNA, or some 27,000 T cell genomes. Only in-frame clones appear in the TCRdb table, and some are missing; sequencing was by immunoSEQ multiplex PCR. This table has approximately 350,000 clones, 90% to 97% appearing once. The length of the CDR3 is 16 residues. Germline assignment: CDR1 SGHNT and CDR2 YENEEA. Trimming took off 1 base at V and 3 bases at J, with 12 bases between the two ends. The TCR comes from a man between 25 and 39 years old in good health. Sequencing was performed on memory CD8+ T cells sorted from blood. The subset: CD45RO+ cells pooled with CCR7-negative TemRA cells. The chain joins TRBV11-3 to TRBJ2-2, with TRBD1 as a possible D gene (5 bases). CDR3 amino acids: CASSLGLGQDTGELFF. The CDR3 DNA sequence: TGTGCCAGCAGCTTAGGCCTGGGGCAGGACACCGGGGAGCTGTTTTTT.